This T cell receptor beta chain was sequenced during a study of OX40 agonist ivuxolimab in advanced cancers. Study overall: Ivuxolimab, an antibody that agonizes OX40 (CD134), was administered to the patients. Therapy given before enrollment (anti-PD-1, anti-PD-L1 or anti-CTLA-4) was allowed, and roughly 42% had some.

TCRdb's copy holds only in-frame clones and misses some; the assay was immunoSEQ multiplex PCR. The sample shows more than 10,000 clones, roughly 78% of them seen only once. CDR3 size: 14 residues. V was trimmed by 7 bases and J by 4 bases, leaving 16 bases between them. Germline values: CDR1 LNHDA, CDR2 SQIVND (reference sequence). The receptor was derived from an adult with an advanced solid tumor such as melanoma, head and neck, liver or kidney cancer. The material was CD4+ or CD8+ T cells sorted from blood, obtained in a trial of the OX40 agonist ivuxolimab. This rearrangement joins TRBV19 to TRBJ1-1; tentative D call: TRBD1 (6 bases). The CDR3 here is CASKGSWGPTEAFF. DNA for the CDR3: TGTGCCAGTAAGGGTAGCTGGGGGCCCACTGAAGCTTTCTTT.